In this sample, the clone carrying this TCR beta chain turned up many times. Its matching antigen is unknown. The starting material, 2 million PBMCs stored at -80 C, gave rise to the unsorted libraries. This sample was included in a study of neurological immune-mediated disorders. Study-level findings and limits: HTLV-1-associated myelopathy had the most TCR clonal expansion, while multiple sclerosis had the least, a level that fell below healthy controls.

The cDNA came from 5'RACE, which used 10-nucleotide random UMIs. Over 170 million TCR-beta sequences from 15-18 subjects were obtained in each sequencing run. TCRdb independently ran MiXCR on the 5' RACE reads; one entry per CDR3 protein. The sample consists of about 16,000 distinct CDR3 sequences, about 20% of them appearing once. CDR3 length equals 15 residues. Trimming shortened V by 3 bases and J by 4 bases, and 16 bases separated the two germline ends. In germline, CDR1 is GTSNPN, CDR2 SVGIG (reference sequence). This receptor was identified in a man aged 50-60 years in good health. Sequencing input: PBMCs. The chain combines TRBV30 with TRBJ2-1; a weak D match, TRBD2 (6 bases). The CDR3 region has the DNA TGTGCCTGGAGCGGGAGCCGGGGCAGTTACAATGAGCAGTTCTTC. Its translation is CAWSGSRGSYNEQFF.